The clone carrying this TCR beta chain was observed a few times. What it binds is not known. TCRdb recomputed calls from the reads with MiXCR, one row per CDR3 protein. The sample yields hundreds of thousands of distinct CDR3 sequences, roughly a third seen once. The sample is drawn from a study of T cell repertoires in cytomegalovirus infection. Study as a whole: Recently identified HLA-C-restricted CMV epitopes were among the peptides used. Findings and limits, study-wide: CMV-specific TCR beta clonotypes restricted by HLA-C were the ones dominating the ex vivo response. Carriers of CMV plus the relevant HLA were identified by cumulative public TCR beta family frequency.

Per germline, CDR1 SGHTA and CDR2 FQGNSA. The CDR3 sequence is 16 residues long. V lost 1 base to trimming and J lost 2 bases, with 12 bases between them. The rearrangement links TRBV7-2 to TRBJ2-1; TRBD2 is a possible D gene (6 bases). The sequences come from cultured PBMCs, collected from culture after CMV antigen stimulation. This receptor was obtained from a human donor in good health (CMV status not recorded). Some clones in this sample may be carry-over from other donors' samples. The CDR3: CASSLGLATTYNEQFF. As DNA, the CDR3 is TGTGCCAGCAGCTTAGGGCTAGCGACTACCTACAATGAGCAGTTCTTC.